Reported below is one TCR beta chain. Antigen: not known. This sample was taken from a study of Ad26.COV2.S vaccination and SARS-CoV-2 variants. Findings of the study overall: Once vaccination had occurred, spike-specific CD8+ and CD4+ T cell responses reportedly showed substantial breadth.

This CDR3 is built from 14 residues. Trimming removed 4 bases from V and 2 bases from J, with 11 bases in between. The germline CDR1 and CDR2 sequences are SGDLS and YYNGEE. Regarding treatment: some 20 received Ad26.COV2.S at low or high dose, single or two shots; about 5 received placebo; per-sample allocation not given. It was on day 63 after the first vaccine or placebo injection that samples were taken. This table comes from immunoSEQ multiplex PCR, and its TCRdb copy is limited to in-frame clones, with some not included. This table holds about 320,000 clones, just over 85% found once. The TCR sequence derives from a person between 18 and 65 years old who received the Ad26.COV2.S COVID-19 vaccine or a placebo. The chain joins TRBV9 to TRBJ2-3, with D possibly TRBD2 on 5 matching bases. Sequencing was performed on peripheral blood, taken in a trial of Ad26.COV2.S vaccine versus placebo. Written as DNA, the CDR3 is TGTGCCAGCAGCCCAACGGGGAACACAGATACGCAGTATTTT. It translates to CASSPTGNTDTQYF.